Below, 4 T cell receptor beta chains from the same sample are listed, as sequenced in a study of cytomegalovirus exposure and HLA in healthy donors. Only in-frame clones appear in the TCRdb table, and some are missing; sequencing was by immunoSEQ multiplex PCR. The sample includes about 110,000 clones, around nine tenths seen only once; the top ten take more than 2%. The source material was PBMCs. The receptors were sampled from a woman aged 18-35 years in good health and CMV-seronegative.

The chain recombines TRBV6-5 with TRBJ2-7; 11 bases align to TRBD1. The CDR3 length is 15 residues. V lost 0 bases and J lost 6; bases outside the gene matches: 4. CDR1 and CDR2 (germline): MNHEY, SVGAGI. The CDR3 sequence is CASSYSWDRGTEQYF. CDR3 in DNA: TGTGCCAGCAGTTACTCGTGGGACAGGGGGACCGAGCAGTACTTC.

This chain links TRBV7-2 with TRBJ1-4; D remains unclear. The germline V gene encodes CDR1 SGHTA and CDR2 FQGNSA. The CDR3 extends over 16 amino acids. The V gene lost 6 bases and the J gene lost 0 bases, with 14 bases spanning the gap. CDR3 DNA: TGTGCCAGCAGTTTTTCCTACGGGACAACTAATGAAAAACTGTTTTTT. As protein: CASSFSYGTTNEKLFF.

Details on this clone: It may be a read error: a sequence one base away is much more abundant. This sequence joins TRBV7-2 and TRBJ1-3; no definite D call. CDR1 SGHTA and CDR2 FQGNSA come from the germline V gene. Trimming shortened V by 0 bases and J by 4 bases, and 4 bases separated the two germline ends. The CDR3 contains 13 residues. CDR3 DNA: TGTGCCAGCAGCTTAGCTCAGGGAAACACCATATATTTT. Its protein product is CASSLAQGNTIYF.

This rearrangement joins TRBV7-6 to TRBJ1-3, with D possibly TRBD1 on 5 matching bases. The CDR3 has 17 residues. The germline V and J ends were trimmed by 0 bases and 0 bases, with 12 bases remaining between them. Per germline, CDR1 SGHVS and CDR2 FNYEAQ. DNA for the CDR3: TGTGCCAGCAGCTTAGCGGGCCCGACAGTCTCTGGAAACACCATATATTTT. Translation: CASSLAGPTVSGNTIYF.